The 27 T cell receptor beta chains presented below share a single source sample, sequenced in a study of Graves' ophthalmopathy and Graves' hyperthyroidism. Amplified material comprised TCR beta CDR3 regions derived from RNA transcripts. The workflow started with a first-round RT-PCR run with HTBI primers and then moved on to a second-round multiplex PCR. One entry per CDR3 protein results from TCRdb running MiXCR on the multiplex PCR reads. The sample has 260,000 or so distinct CDR3 sequences, around 50% seen once. Sample: peripheral blood. These receptors came from an adult man with Graves' ophthalmopathy.

In its sample, this clonotype was seen a few times. V gene TRBV5-4 combines with J gene TRBJ1-1; no firm D call. V was shortened by 4 bases and J by 4 bases, with 17 bases between the two germline ends. This CDR3 is 15 amino acids long. Germline values: CDR1 SGHNT, CDR2 YYREEE (reference sequence). CDR3 sequence: CASSRRTATATEAFF. The CDR3, as DNA: TGTGCCAGCAGCAGACGGACGGCCACGGCCACTGAAGCTTTCTTT.

This clonotype was observed a handful of times. This chain joins TRBV29-1 and TRBJ2-3; 7 bases are a match to TRBD1. The germline gives CDR1 SQVTM, CDR2 ANQGSEA. The CDR3 is 12 amino acids. The V and J ends lost 5 bases and 3 bases, in that order; junction bases with no gene match: 2. The CDR3 spells CSVRQGTDTQYF. The CDR3 coding sequence is TGCAGCGTTCGACAGGGTACAGATACGCAGTATTTT.

This clonotype was seen only a few times. The chain combines TRBV10-3 with TRBJ2-2, with 8 bases aligning to TRBD1. CDR1 and CDR2 from the germline V gene are ENHRY and SYGVKD. The CDR3 extends over 17 amino acids. V trimming: 6 bases; J trimming: 6 bases; junction bases outside the gene matches: 15. The CDR3 coding sequence is TGTGCCATCAGAAAAAATTCGGGACAGGTTGTCGCCGGGGAGCTGTTTTTT. Its translation is CAIRKNSGQVVAGELFF.

The chain links TRBV9 to TRBJ1-1; D remains ambiguous. The CDR3 spans 13 residues. Germline CDR1 is SGDLS and CDR2 is YYNGEE. V was shortened by 7 bases and J by 4 bases, with 14 bases between the two germline ends. The CDR3 region has the DNA TGTGCCAGCTCGTTCGACTGGGGCACTGAAGCTTTCTTT. Encoded protein: CASSFDWGTEAFF.

This clonotype was recorded at least ten times. This chain links TRBV29-1 with TRBJ2-7; 10 nucleotides line up with TRBD2. Trimming cost V 6 bases and J 6 bases; bases outside gene matches: 8. Germline V gives CDR1 SQVTM, CDR2 ANQGSEA. The CDR3 extends over 13 amino acids. Written as DNA, the CDR3 is TGCAGCGTGGGGAGCGGGGGGGCCACCGAGCAGTACTTC. It yields the protein CSVGSGGATEQYF.

The gene calls are TRBV20-1 and TRBJ2-7; 12 bases are shared with TRBD2. V was clipped by 4 bases and J by 2 bases; unmatched bases: 3. Germline V lookup: CDR1 DFQATT, CDR2 SNEGSKA (reference sequence). This CDR3 has 14 amino acids. In nucleotides, the CDR3 is TGCAGTGCTAAAGGACTAGCGGGACCCTACGAGCAGTACTTC. This encodes CSAKGLAGPYEQYF.

This clonotype has a count of ten or more. The V gene is TRBV25-1, the J gene TRBJ1-3, with a tentative D call TRBD1 (6 bases). Per the germline V gene, CDR1 is MGHDK and CDR2 is SYGVNS. With 1 base removed from V and 2 bases from J, the gap between germline ends came to 12 bases. CDR3 length: 16 residues. The CDR3 reads CASSESWGAAGNTIYF. CDR3 in DNA: TGTGCCAGCAGTGAATCGTGGGGGGCAGCTGGAAACACCATATATTTT.

This clonotype was detected only once. The V and J genes are TRBV18 and TRBJ2-5, with no clear D. With 5 bases removed from V and 3 bases from J, the gap between germline ends came to 4 bases. The CDR3 is 11 amino acids. Germline assignment: CDR1 KGHSH and CDR2 LQKENI. For the CDR3, the DNA is TGTGCCAGCTCAAAGAAAGAGACCCAGTACTTC. It yields the protein CASSKKETQYF.

The V and J genes are TRBV20-1 and TRBJ2-7; TRBD2 might be the D (5 bases). V was cut by 6 bases and J by 0 bases, with 12 bases left in between. Germline loops: CDR1 DFQATT, CDR2 SNEGSKA (reference sequence). The CDR3 sequence is 13 residues long. CDR3 in DNA: TGCAGTGCCCCCAATCGGGGCTCCTACGAGCAGTACTTC. Residues: CSAPNRGSYEQYF.

The chain has TRBV20-1 and TRBJ2-3; 15 nucleotides match TRBD2. This CDR3 is built from 17 residues. Germline V lookup: CDR1 DFQATT, CDR2 SNEGSKA (reference sequence). The V gene end was trimmed by 6 bases and the J gene end by 1 base; junction bases not matched to a gene: 8. The CDR3 region is CSAGTSGGWVGTDTQYF. The CDR3 coding sequence is TGCAGTGCCGGGACTAGCGGGGGGTGGGTGGGCACAGATACGCAGTATTTT.

This clonotype was counted ten times or more. The chain recombines TRBV25-1 with TRBJ1-2, with D perhaps matching TRBD1 (6 bases). The V end lost 4 bases, the J end lost 8 bases, and 8 bases lay between the germline ends. The length of the CDR3 is 11 residues. CDR1 is MGHDK and CDR2 is SYGVNS in the germline V gene. The CDR3 nucleotides are TGTGCCAGCAGTGCAGGGGACGGCTACACCTTC. Translating gives CASSAGDGYTF.

A few counts support this clonotype. The chain has TRBV12-3 or TRBV12-4 and TRBJ1-1; a weak D match, TRBD1 (5 bases). This CDR3 spans 14 amino acids. V lost 1 base, J lost 1 base, and 7 bases lay in between. The CDR3: CASSLEDRNTEAFF. In DNA form, the CDR3 reads TGTGCCAGCAGTTTAGAAGACAGGAACACTGAAGCTTTCTTT.

This clonotype occurred once. One end of the junction is discordant with germline, which a read error may explain. The V and J genes are TRBV10-2 and TRBJ2-7, with D possibly matching TRBD2 (7 bases). Germline values: CDR1 WSHSY, CDR2 SAAADI. The CDR3 length is 15 residues. In DNA, the CDR3 is TGTGCCAGCAGTTTTTCCCGGGGGGCCTCCTACGAGCAGTACTTC. This sequence encodes CASSFSRGASYEQYF.

This clonotype was detected only once. The chain recombines TRBV19 with TRBJ1-2; 9 nucleotides align to TRBD1. Germline V CDR1 and CDR2: LNHDA, SQIVND (reference sequence). V trimming: 6 bases; J trimming: 7 bases; junction bases outside the gene matches: 12. The CDR3 extends over 15 amino acids. This CDR3 reads CASRTIQGARGGYTF. The CDR3 DNA sequence: TGTGCCAGTAGGACTATACAGGGGGCCCGGGGTGGCTACACCTTC.

Notes on this clonotype: With a much larger clone just one base away, this may be a read error. V gene TRBV24-1 combines with J gene TRBJ1-2; no firm D call. The CDR3 is 15 residues long. Germline CDR1 is KGHDR and CDR2 is SFDVKD. CDR3: CATSDFGRPNYGCTF. The CDR3, as DNA: TGTGCCACCAGTGATTTTGGCCGGCCCAACTATGGCTGCACCTTC.

To note about this clonotype: Germline is not matched at one junction end, which may reflect a read error. This chain links TRBV10-3 with TRBJ1-2; TRBD1 might be the D (5 bases). The CDR3 spans 14 residues. Germline V gene lookup returns CDR1 ENHRY and CDR2 SYGVKD. The CDR3 loop is CASSSGTYWYGYTF. The CDR3 DNA reads as TGTGCCAGCAGTTCCGGGACGTACTGGTATGGCTACACCTTC.

This clonotype showed up just a few times. The chain employs TRBV6-4 and TRBJ1-1; D not resolved. V lost 4 bases and J lost 3, with 9 bases in between. Germline V lookup: CDR1 MRHNA, CDR2 SNTAGT. The CDR3 sequence is 13 residues long. The CDR3: CASSVSGDTEAFF. The CDR3 bases are TGTGCCAGCAGTGTTTCGGGAGACACTGAAGCTTTCTTT.

With respect to this clonotype: A much larger clone sits a single nucleotide away, making a read error possible. CDR3 residues: CASSPSGQGLCEQYF. DNA of the CDR3: TGTGCCAGCAGCCCATCCGGACAGGGCTTATGCGAGCAGTACTTC. The chain links TRBV7-2 to TRBJ2-7, with 8 bases lining up with TRBD1. CDR3 length: 15 residues. CDR1 SGHTA and CDR2 FQGNSA come from the germline V gene. V lost 5 bases and J lost 6; bases outside the gene matches: 12. Combining the CDR3 with reference TRBV7-2 and TRBJ2-7 gives the whole variable domain GAGVSQSPSNKVTEKGKDVELRCDPISGHTALYWYRQSLGQGLEFLIYFQGNSAPDKSGLPSDRFSAERTGGSVSTLTIQRTQQEDSAVYLCASSPSGQGLCEQYFGPGTRLTVT.

The rearrangement joins TRBV2 to TRBJ1-1; 8 nucleotides match TRBD1. The CDR3 contains 14 residues. Unmatched junction bases numbered 5, after V lost 3 bases and J lost 5 bases. Germline-derived CDR1 and CDR2 are SNHLY and FYNNEI. The CDR3 DNA sequence: TGTGCCAGCAGTGACAGGGGGCGAGGGACTGAAGCTTTCTTT. Translating gives CASSDRGRGTEAFF.

V is TRBV25-1 and J is TRBJ2-7; 11 nucleotides agree with TRBD1. The trim removed 3 bases at V and 3 bases at J, leaving 4 bases unmatched. The CDR3 has 15 amino acids. Per the germline V gene, CDR1 is MGHDK and CDR2 is SYGVNS. The CDR3 nucleotides are TGTGCCAGCAGTGAGCCGGGACAGGGGGGCTACGAGCAGTACTTC. Translating gives CASSEPGQGGYEQYF.

The rearrangement links TRBV27 to TRBJ2-7; 9 positions match TRBD2. CDR3 length: 12 amino acids. Germline V gene sequence: CDR1 MNHEY, CDR2 SMNVEV (reference sequence). Trimming at V came to 5 bases and at J to 6 bases, leaving 2 bases not matched to a gene. The CDR3 DNA reads as TGTGCCAGCAGTGCGGGAGGGCGCGAGCAGTACTTC. It codes for CASSAGGREQYF.

The chain carries TRBV25-1 and TRBJ2-3, with 7 positions matching TRBD2. This CDR3 contains 14 residues. The germline gives CDR1 MGHDK, CDR2 SYGVNS. After removal of 10 bases from V and 0 bases from J, the junction contained 7 bases not matched to a gene. The CDR3 sequence: CATGLGGSTDTQYF. Written as DNA, the CDR3 is TGTGCCACCGGACTGGGGGGGAGCACAGATACGCAGTATTTT.

This clonotype appeared many times. The chain uses TRBV7-8 and TRBJ1-4, with D unclear. V lost 6 bases and J 2 bases, leaving 13 bases between the germline ends. Germline V gives CDR1 SGHVS, CDR2 FQNEAQ. The CDR3 consists of 15 residues. The CDR3 loop reads CASSLLRVTNEKLFF. CDR3 sequence (DNA): TGTGCCAGCAGTCTGCTGAGGGTCACTAATGAAAAACTGTTTTTT.

The CDR3 spells CASRTGTGGSYTEAFF. The CDR3 nucleotides are TGTGCCAGCAGAACCGGGACAGGGGGCTCCTACACTGAAGCTTTCTTT. The chain has TRBV5-8 and TRBJ1-1; 12 bases match TRBD1. The CDR3 has 16 residues. CDR1 SGHTS and CDR2 YDEGEE come from the germline V gene. The J segment lost 3 bases and the V segment lost 5 bases, leaving 8 bases of the junction unmatched.

This clonotype was seen a few times. This chain links TRBV11-2 with TRBJ1-1; D gene ambiguous. The CDR3 consists of 10 residues. CDR1 is SGHAT, CDR2 FQNNGV, per germline. The germline V and J ends were trimmed by 4 bases and 4 bases, with 1 base remaining between them. The CDR3 region is CASSSTEAFF. The CDR3 DNA sequence: TGTGCCAGCAGCTCCACTGAAGCTTTCTTT. The variable domain in full, with the rest retrieved from reference TRBV11-2 and TRBJ1-1, is EAGVAQSPRYKIIEKRQSVAFWCNPISGHATLYWYQQILGQGPKLLIQFQNNGVVDDSQLPKDRFSAERLKGVDSTLKIQPAKLEDSAVYLCASSSTEAFFGQGTRLTVV.

V and J are TRBV7-2 and TRBJ2-2, with no clear D. The germline gives CDR1 SGHTA, CDR2 FQGNSA. Trimming shortened V by 1 base and J by 0 bases, and 3 bases separated the two germline ends. The CDR3 length is 14 residues. The CDR3 loop is CASSLETNTGELFF. The CDR3 nucleotides read TGTGCCAGCAGCTTAGAAACGAACACCGGGGAGCTGTTTTTT.

The table lists this clonotype with many counts. The chain uses TRBV10-2 and TRBJ1-2; D is uncertain. The germline V gene encodes CDR1 WSHSY and CDR2 SAAADI. This CDR3 is 14 amino acids long. V was trimmed by 0 bases and J by 0 bases, leaving 5 bases between them. DNA for the CDR3: TGCGCCAGCAGTGAGTCGGCTGCTAACTATGGCTACACCTTC. This translates into CASSESAANYGYTF.